Listed here are 9 T cell receptor beta chains from one sample, sequenced in a study of shared clonotypes between healthy human individuals. This table comes from immunoSEQ multiplex PCR, and its TCRdb copy is limited to in-frame clones, with some not included. Here the sample spans 2 million to 2.5 million clones, roughly 91% being singletons. Terminally differentiated effector memory CD45RA+ cells were left out of the naive CD8 fraction, which was CD45RO-negative and positively selected for CCR7. The sample was naive CD8+ T cells from PBMCs. These receptors were obtained from a man between 18 and 29 years old in good health. Some clones in this sample may be carry-over from other donors' samples.

For this clone: The same CDR3 can be traced to other DNA sequences in this sample. The genes are TRBV6-5 and TRBJ1-1, with D uncertain. Trimming cost V 2 bases and J 3 bases, with 7 bases left between them. The CDR3 runs 13 residues. In germline, CDR1 is MNHEY, CDR2 SVGAGI. CDR3 coding DNA: TGTGCCAGCAGTTACGAGGGCCACACTGAAGCTTTCTTT. It specifies CASSYEGHTEAFF.

J is TRBJ2-2 and V is TRBV5-5; no clear D. CDR1 and CDR2 (germline): SGHKS, YYEKEE (reference sequence). V dropped 3 bases and J dropped 4 bases, with 22 bases sitting between them. This CDR3 is built from 18 residues. CDR3 DNA: TGTGCCAGCAGCTACGGTGTCCGGACGGCCCTCGGCACCGGGGAGCTGTTTTTT. Its protein is CASSYGVRTALGTGELFF. The complete variable domain, with remaining parts taken from reference TRBV5-5 and TRBJ2-2, reads DAGVTQSPTHLIKTRGQQVTLRCSPISGHKSVSWYQQVLGQGPQFIFQYYEKEERGRGNFPDRFSARQFPNYSSELNVNALLLGDSALYLCASSYGVRTALGTGELFFGEGSRLTVL.

The rearrangement uses TRBV7-2 and TRBJ2-7; the match to TRBD2 covers 13 bases. The CDR3 totals 16 residues. Unmatched junction bases numbered 2, after V lost 2 bases and J lost 1 base. CDR1 SGHTA and CDR2 FQGNSA come from the germline V gene. In DNA, the CDR3 is TGTGCCAGCAGCTTAACTAGCGGGAGGGGATCCTACGAGCAGTACTTC. Translating it yields CASSLTSGRGSYEQYF.

V gene TRBV27 combines with J gene TRBJ1-2; no reliable D call. CDR3 size: 13 residues. Per the germline V gene, CDR1 is MNHEY and CDR2 is SMNVEV (reference sequence). Trimming left V 6 bases short and J 6 bases short, with 14 bases between. For the CDR3, the DNA is TGTGCCAGCAGCCGTCAGCGGGTTGATGGCTACACCTTC. Its protein is CASSRQRVDGYTF.

The chain recombines TRBV27 with TRBJ1-5; D is uncertain. Trimming removed 6 bases from V and 7 bases from J, with 16 bases in between. Germline CDR1 MNHEY, CDR2 SMNVEV (reference sequence). This CDR3 spans 14 amino acids. CDR3 DNA: TGTGCCAGCAGAGAGATCGGCCCAGGCCAGCCCCAGCATTTT. Residues: CASREIGPGQPQHF.

As regards this clone: A read error may produce the germline difference seen at one junction end. The chain links TRBV11-2 to TRBJ1-2, with D uncertain. CDR1 SGHAT and CDR2 FQNNGV come from the germline V gene. The CDR3 loop spans 13 amino acids. CDR3 bases: TGTGCCAGCAGCTTAGATCAGGCCAGACCGAGGGCCTTC. It yields the protein CASSLDQARPRAF.

V and J are TRBV29-1 and TRBJ1-1, with D hard to call. Germline CDR1 reads SQVTM; CDR2 reads ANQGSEA. V lost 5 bases, J lost 0 bases, and 19 bases lay in between. The CDR3 contains 16 residues. CDR3 protein: CSVQTKGGSMNTEAFF. The CDR3 bases are TGCAGCGTTCAGACGAAGGGAGGGAGCATGAACACTGAAGCTTTCTTT.

In its sample, this clone was seen once. The chain has TRBV15 and TRBJ2-3, with a possible D match to TRBD1 (5 bases). The V gene lost 1 base and the J gene lost 13 bases, with 12 bases spanning the gap. Germline CDR1 is LNHNV and CDR2 is YYDKDF (reference sequence). This CDR3 comprises 12 residues. CDR3 bases: TGTGCCACCAGCAGAGCCAGGGTTCCTGAGTATTTT. Translating it yields CATSRARVPEYF.

This rearrangement joins TRBV9 to TRBJ1-1; D remains ambiguous. CDR1 SGDLS and CDR2 YYNGEE come from the germline V gene. The CDR3 is 13 residues long. V lost 3 bases and J lost 3, with 9 bases in between. CDR3 in DNA: TGTGCCAGCAGCGGGGGTGGGGACACTGAAGCTTTCTTT. Translation gives CASSGGGDTEAFF.